This section outlines one T cell receptor beta chain sequence together with its context. The repertoire was sequenced with immunoSEQ multiplex PCR; TCRdb's copy has only in-frame clones and lacks some. The repertoire holds approximately 200,000 clones, with 86% as singletons. The data originate from a study of blood T cell repertoires in COVID-19. V was pared by 2 bases and J by 2 bases, with 6 bases between. The CDR3 covers 13 residues. CDR1 and CDR2 from the germline V gene are SGHTA and FQGTGA. The sample consisted of PBMCs or T cells enriched from blood (not recorded which). This clonotype was obtained from a woman in her 30s who had been exposed to COVID-19. The chain recombines TRBV7-3 with TRBJ2-5; D is ambiguous. The CDR3 bases are TGTGCCAGCAGCTTAGGCTGGCAAGAGACCCAGTACTTC. This gives the protein CASSLGWQETQYF. Full variable domain (rest looked up from reference TRBV7-3 and TRBJ2-5): GAGVSQTPSNKVTEKGKYVELRCDPISGHTALYWYRQSLGQGPEFLIYFQGTGAADDSGLPNDRFFAVRPEGSVSTLKIQRTERGDSAVYLCASSLGWQETQYFGPGTRLLVL.